Below are 22 T cell receptor beta chains sequenced from a single sample in a study of OX40 agonist ivuxolimab in advanced cancers. Only in-frame clones appear in the TCRdb table, and some are missing; sequencing was by immunoSEQ multiplex PCR. The sample lists roughly 67,000 clones; over 75% were seen once. Sequences were derived from CD4+ or CD8+ T cells sorted from blood, sampled in a trial of the OX40 agonist ivuxolimab. These receptors originate from an adult with an advanced solid tumor such as melanoma, head and neck, liver or kidney cancer.

The chain employs TRBV7-9 and TRBJ2-5; D gene unclear. Matching the DNA end better, TRBJ2-7 makes the J call doubtful. The CDR3 contains 11 residues. Germline V CDR1 and CDR2: SEHNR, FQNEAQ (reference sequence). CDR3 loop: CASSASYEQYF. DNA of the CDR3: TGTGCCAGCAGCGCCTCCTACGAGCAGTACTTC.

The V gene is TRBV18, the J gene TRBJ1-2; D remains unclear. The CDR3 runs to 13 residues. Germline CDR1 reads KGHSH; CDR2 reads LQKENI. V lost 4 bases, J lost 7 bases, and 13 bases lay in between. CDR3: CASSQEEGLGYTF. CDR3 coding DNA: TGTGCCAGCTCACAGGAGGAGGGCCTTGGCTACACCTTC.

This clone was seen more than once but under ten times. V is TRBV11-3 and J is TRBJ1-1; D is unclear. Trimming took off 1 base at V and 8 bases at J, with 11 bases between the two ends. Germline V gene lookup returns CDR1 SGHNT and CDR2 YENEEA. This CDR3 spans 13 amino acids. CDR3 sequence (DNA): TGTGCCAGCAGCTTAGCCTCATCCCAGGAAGCTTTCTTT. Translating it yields CASSLASSQEAFF.

The J gene is TRBJ2-7, the V gene TRBV28, with 11 bases that match TRBD2. The CDR3 totals 15 residues. V shed 6 bases and J 1 base; nucleotides not matched to a gene: 5. CDR1 is MDHEN, CDR2 SYDVKM, per germline. CDR3 loop: CASSETSGTSYEQYF. In DNA, the CDR3 is TGTGCCAGCAGCGAGACTAGCGGGACGTCCTACGAGCAGTACTTC.

The rearrangement uses TRBV28 and TRBJ2-2, with a possible D match to TRBD1 (6 bases). Trimming took 6 bases from V and 6 from J, leaving 23 bases between them. The CDR3 is 17 residues long. The germline V gene encodes CDR1 MDHEN and CDR2 SYDVKM. Written as DNA, the CDR3 is TGTGCCAGCAGATCTCAATGGGACACCGATTCGGCCGGGGAGCTGTTTTTT. Its translation: CASRSQWDTDSAGELFF.

The chain links TRBV4-2 to TRBJ2-1, with unresolved D. V was pared by 1 base and J by 3 bases, with 13 bases between. Germline loops: CDR1 LGHNA, CDR2 YNFKEQ. The CDR3 has 16 residues. CDR3 DNA sequence: TGTGCCAGCAGCCAAGTGCTCCCGGAAAACTACAATGAGCAGTTCTTC. Translating it yields CASSQVLPENYNEQFF.

CDR3: CASSVGSELALNTEAFF. The CDR3 DNA follows: TGTGCCAGCAGCGTTGGGTCGGAGCTAGCATTAAACACTGAAGCTTTCTTT. The V call is TRBV9, the J call TRBJ1-1; no definite D call. Trimming removed 2 bases at V and 2 bases at J, with 19 bases between. Germline V gives CDR1 SGDLS, CDR2 YYNGEE. CDR3 length: 17 amino acids.

The chain recombines TRBV4-2 with TRBJ2-7; D ambiguous. Germline V gene data show CDR1 as LGHNA and CDR2 as YNFKEQ. The V end lost 4 bases, the J end lost 1 base, and 20 bases lay between the germline ends. This CDR3 region has 17 residues. The CDR3 region has the DNA TGTGCCAGCAGCCTCGAAGGTCCAAGTGGTAGGTCCTACGAGCAGTACTTC. It encodes CASSLEGPSGRSYEQYF.

The chain uses TRBV5-4 and TRBJ2-7, with D uncertain. From germline, CDR1 is SGHNT and CDR2 YYREEE (reference sequence). Between the trimmed V and J ends, which lost 1 base and 0 bases, there was a span of 2 bases. The CDR3 length is 12 residues. The DNA for the CDR3 is TGTGCCAGCAGCTTGACCTCCTACGAGCAGTACTTC. It translates to CASSLTSYEQYF.

V and J are TRBV29-1 and TRBJ1-2, with TRBD1 identical over 9 bases. This CDR3 is built from 14 residues. V dropped 6 bases and J dropped 9; count of bases not matched to a gene: 14. Germline V gene lookup returns CDR1 SQVTM and CDR2 ANQGSEA. The CDR3 DNA reads as TGCAGCGTCGTAATTGGACAGGGGAGAATAAGCTACACCTTC. It translates to CSVVIGQGRISYTF.

The genes are TRBV19 and TRBJ2-7, with TRBD1 identical over 10 bases. This CDR3 has 15 residues. V was clipped by 5 bases and J by 1 base; unmatched bases: 5. Germline V gene data show CDR1 as LNHDA and CDR2 as SQIVND (reference sequence). CDR3 bases: TGTGCCAGTAGTCCAGGACAGGGGGGTTCCTACGAGCAGTACTTC. Translation gives CASSPGQGGSYEQYF.

This clone has only a few counts. The V gene is TRBV5-4, the J gene TRBJ1-2, with D possibly matching TRBD1 (5 bases). Germline CDR1 and CDR2: SGHNT and YYREEE (reference sequence). V was pared by 1 base and J by 4 bases, with 11 bases between. The CDR3 contains 14 residues. For the CDR3, the DNA is TGTGCCAGCAGCTTGTCCAGGGAAGCCTATGGCTACACCTTC. Its protein product is CASSLSREAYGYTF.

This chain joins TRBV5-1 and TRBJ1-3, with TRBD1 as a possible D gene (6 bases). There are 14 residues in the CDR3. The ends were cut back, 5 bases at V and 4 bases at J, with 13 bases in the middle. CDR1 and CDR2 from the germline V gene are SGHRS and YFSETQ. DNA for the CDR3: TGCGCCAGCAGAAATACAGGGTCCGGAAACACCATATATTTT. This encodes CASRNTGSGNTIYF.

This clone appeared a single time. The genes are TRBV19 and TRBJ1-4; possible D gene TRBD1, 5 bases. Trimming took 5 bases from V and 8 from J, leaving 21 bases between them. CDR1 is LNHDA and CDR2 is SQIVND in the germline V gene (reference sequence). CDR3 size: 16 residues. CDR3 nucleotides: TGTGCCAGTAGTCCGTACTCCGGGACGATTAACGAAAAACTGTTTTTT. This sequence encodes CASSPYSGTINEKLFF.

In this sample, this clone turned up many times. CDR3 sequence reads: CASSQRRGFRTNEKLFF. CDR3 in DNA: TGTGCCAGCAGCCAGCGCAGGGGTTTCAGGACTAATGAAAAACTGTTTTTT. The chain couples TRBV4-2 to TRBJ1-4; D may be TRBD1 (6 bases). Trimming shortened V by 3 bases and J by 2 bases, and 16 bases separated the two germline ends. Looked up from germline, CDR1 is LGHNA and CDR2 is YNFKEQ. The CDR3 spans 17 residues.

The gene calls are TRBV5-4 and TRBJ1-3; D is unclear. Germline values: CDR1 SGHNT, CDR2 YYREEE (reference sequence). Deletions cut 2 bases from V and 0 bases from J, with 6 bases between. The CDR3 length is 14 residues. CDR3 DNA sequence: TGTGCCAGCAGCTTCGGATTCTCTGGAAACACCATATATTTT. Protein product: CASSFGFSGNTIYF.

This chain's CDR3 is CASSNWQGLGDEQFF. Written as DNA, the CDR3 is TGTGCCAGCAGCAATTGGCAGGGGTTGGGGGATGAGCAGTTCTTC. The chain combines TRBV21-1 with TRBJ2-1; TRBD1, the D gene given by the table, was not confirmed from the DNA. TRBV21-1 is a documented pseudogene. The CDR3 loop spans 15 amino acids.

The chain has TRBV27 and TRBJ2-1; D is unresolved. Germline lookup yields CDR1 MNHEY and CDR2 SMNVEV (reference sequence). The CDR3 is 13 amino acids. Trimming took off 3 bases at V and 2 bases at J, with 5 bases between the two ends. The CDR3, as DNA: TGTGCCAGCAGTTTTCTACCCTACAATGAGCAGTTCTTC. Translated, it gives CASSFLPYNEQFF.

CDR3 amino acids: CASSHLSEAGSPLHF. DNA of the CDR3: TGTGCCAGCAGCCATTTGTCTGAGGCTGGGTCACCCCTCCACTTT. The chain joins TRBV28 to TRBJ1-6; D gene ambiguous. Trimming stripped 6 bases from V and 10 bases from J, with 19 bases between. CDR3 length: 15 residues. CDR1 and CDR2 from the germline V gene are MDHEN and SYDVKM.

The chain recombines TRBV27 with TRBJ2-7; 8 nucleotides align to TRBD1. CDR3 length: 14 amino acids. Germline loops: CDR1 MNHEY, CDR2 SMNVEV (reference sequence). Trimming removed 5 bases from V and 2 bases from J; junction bases left unmatched: 5. In DNA, the CDR3 is TGTGCCAGCAGTCTCTGGACAGGGCCCTACGAGCAGTACTTC. This codes for CASSLWTGPYEQYF.

V usage is TRBV19 and J usage is TRBJ2-7; the D gene is possibly TRBD1 (6 bases). With 7 bases removed from V and 2 bases from J, the gap between germline ends came to 18 bases. The germline V gene encodes CDR1 LNHDA and CDR2 SQIVND (reference sequence). The CDR3 runs to 15 residues. The CDR3 loop is CASKITGTAPYEQYF. CDR3 nucleotide sequence: TGTGCCAGTAAGATAACAGGGACGGCTCCCTACGAGCAGTACTTC. Full variable domain (rest looked up from reference TRBV19 and TRBJ2-7): DGGITQSPKYLFRKEGQNVTLSCEQNLNHDAMYWYRQDPGQGLRLIYYSQIVNDFQKGDIAEGYSVSREKKESFPLTVTSAQKNPTAFYLCASKITGTAPYEQYFGPGTRLTVT.

This clone was counted only a few times. V gene TRBV18 combines with J gene TRBJ1-1; TRBD1 is a possible D gene (6 bases). Germline V gene lookup returns CDR1 KGHSH and CDR2 LQKENI. The CDR3 sequence is 13 residues long. Trimming removed 6 bases from V and 1 base from J, with 9 bases in between. CDR3 sequence (DNA): TGTGCCAGCTCTTCGGACAGGAACACTGAAGCTTTCTTT. Translation: CASSSDRNTEAFF.